This T cell receptor (beta chain) is drawn from a study of brain metastases from non-small cell lung cancer. Some clones are missing from TCRdb's copy, which holds only in-frame ones; the method was immunoSEQ multiplex PCR. The sample shows roughly 3,900 clones, 85% to 90% of them seen only once. This TCR was recovered from a donor at least 40 years old with non-small cell lung cancer. Sequencing was done on a sample of primary lung tumor tissue.

CDR3 nucleotide sequence: TGTGCCACCCGGATCGAGAACACCGGGGAGCTGTTTTTT. Its translation: CATRIENTGELFF. V and J are TRBV19 and TRBJ2-2; D remains unclear. Germline V lookup: CDR1 LNHDA, CDR2 SQIVND (reference sequence). This CDR3 spans 13 amino acids. The V end lost 10 bases, the J end lost 1 base, and 10 bases lay between the germline ends.